Listed below are T cell receptor beta chains from one sample, sequenced in a study of shared clonotypes between healthy human individuals. Sequenced by immunoSEQ multiplex PCR; TCRdb stores in-frame clones only, minus some. The sample holds around 1.1 million clones; about four fifths are singletons and the top ten take 0.61%. The sample consisted of memory CD4+ T cells from PBMCs. These receptors originate from a man between 18 and 29 years old in good health. Some clones in this sample may be carry-over from other donors' samples. The CDR3 runs from the conserved cysteine through the conserved F or W. The D gene is left open where the match is weak. Rows may omit the clone size; those that give it use once, few, many or a size class.

J gene | clone size | V gene | D gene | CDR3 DNA | CDR3 protein
TRBJ1-6 | - | TRBV13 | - | TGTGCCAGCAGCTTAGAGGGCATCACCCACTTT | CASSLEGITHF
TRBJ1-4 | - | TRBV19 | - | TGTGCCAGTAGTATAGCCGGAGGTCTGAGAACTAATGAAAAACTGTTTTTT | CASSIAGGLRTNEKLFF
TRBJ2-5 | - | TRBV28 | TRBD1 | TGTGCCAGCAGTAGAGACAGGGGGGAGACCCAGTACTTC | CASSRDRGETQYF
TRBJ2-7 | - | TRBV9 | TRBD2 | TGTGCCAGCAGCGTATCAGCCGGGGGGAGCGGTCGCGAGCAGTACTTC | CASSVSAGGSGREQYF
TRBJ2-3 | - | TRBV5-1 | TRBD2 | TGCGCCAGCAGCCTCGGGACTAGCGGGCGCACAGATACGCAGTATTTT | CASSLGTSGRTDTQYF
TRBJ2-5 | - | TRBV7-3 | - | TGTGCCAGCAGCCAAGGGCCCAGGGAGACCCAGTACTTC | CASSQGPRETQYF
TRBJ2-2 | - | TRBV7-2 | - | TGTGCCAGCAGCTTATCCAGGGATGCCGGGGAGCTGTTTTTT | CASSLSRDAGELFF
TRBJ2-7 | - | TRBV6-1 | TRBD2 | TGTGCCCCGCGGCGACCTAGCGGGAACTACGAGCAGTACTTC | CAPRRPSGNYEQYF
TRBJ2-1 | once | TRBV7-9 | - | TGTGCCAGCAGCTCACTGGGATACAGGATCTACAATGAGCAGTTCTTC | CASSSLGYRIYNEQFF
TRBJ2-3 | - | TRBV5-5 | TRBD2 | TGTGCCAGCAGCTATACCCGGACTAGCGACTATCAGGATACGCAGTATTTT | CASSYTRTSDYQDTQYF
TRBJ2-7 | - | TRBV11-3 | - | TGTGCCAGCAGCAGGGACGGCTCCTACGAGCAGTACTTC | CASSRDGSYEQYF
TRBJ2-1 | - | TRBV7-7 | - | TGTGCCAGCAGCCGGGACTGGAGCTCCTACAATGAGCAGTTCTTC | CASSRDWSSYNEQFF
TRBJ2-7 | - | TRBV7-9 | - | TGTGCCAGCAGCTTACGGCAGGGCCACGAGCAGTACTTC | CASSLRQGHEQYF
TRBJ1-2 | - | TRBV5-1 | - | TGCGCCAGCAGCTGGGACGACCATGGCTACACCTTC | CASSWDDHGYTF
TRBJ2-2 | - | TRBV18 | - | TGTGCCAGCTCACCAGAAGCGAACACCGGGGAGCTGTTTTTT | CASSPEANTGELFF
TRBJ1-3 | once | TRBV5-1 | - | TGCGCCAGCAGCTACGGACAGGGAAACACCATATATTTT | CASSYGQGNTIYF
TRBJ2-7 | - | TRBV7-9 | - | TGTGCCAGCAGCCGAACCGGAGCCTACGAGCAGTACTTC | CASSRTGAYEQYF
TRBJ2-5 | - | TRBV14 | TRBD1 | TGTGCCAGCAGCCATGGCCCCCAGGGGGCGGGGCAAGAGACCCAGTACTTC | CASSHGPQGAGQETQYF
TRBJ1-2 | - | TRBV7-8 | - | TGTGCCAGCAGCTCCGGAGACTATGGCTACACCTTC | CASSSGDYGYTF
TRBJ1-1 | - | TRBV7-2 | - | TGTGCCAGCAGCCAACAGGGCCTACTCGCTGAAGCTTTCTTT | CASSQQGLLAEAFF
TRBJ2-5 | many | TRBV7-3 | - | TGTGCCAGCAGCTCAGGACCTGCAATGCAAGAGACCCAGTACTTC | CASSSGPAMQETQYF
TRBJ1-5 | - | TRBV6-1 | - | TGTGCCTCCCACCCCGCGTATAGCAATCAGCCCCAGCATTTT | CASHPAYSNQPQHF
TRBJ1-2 | - | TRBV28 | TRBD1 | TGTGCCAGCAGTTCCACCCTTCCCTTGACAGGGCCCAACTATGGCTACACCTTC | CASSSTLPLTGPNYGYTF
TRBJ1-5 | - | TRBV4-3 | - | TGCGCCAGCAGCCAAGATCCTCAGGGGACCAATCAGCCCCAGCATTTT | CASSQDPQGTNQPQHF
TRBJ1-2 | - | TRBV15 | - | TGTGCCACCAGCAGTTGGGCAGGGTCTGGTGGCTACACCTTC | CATSSWAGSGGYTF
TRBJ2-3 | - | TRBV7-8 | TRBD2 | TGTGCCAGCAGCTTGGGGCTAGCGGGAGTTGATACGCAGTATTTT | CASSLGLAGVDTQYF
TRBJ2-1 | - | TRBV7-3 | TRBD2 | TGTGCCAGCAGCCTTCGGGCTAGCGGGAGCTCCTACAATGAGCAGTTCTTC | CASSLRASGSSYNEQFF
TRBJ2-3 | - | TRBV7-2 | TRBD2 | TGTGCCAGCAGCTATAACGGGGGGGTCACAGATACGCAGTATTTT | CASSYNGGVTDTQYF
TRBJ1-1 | few | TRBV4-3 | - | TGCGCCAGCAGCCGCCGGGGGGGCGGGAACACTGAAGCTTTCTTT | CASSRRGGGNTEAFF
TRBJ2-2 | - | TRBV30 | - | TGTGCCTGGAGCGTTCTCAACACCGGGGAGCTGTTTTTT | CAWSVLNTGELFF
TRBJ2-3 | few | TRBV6-4 | - | TGTGCCAGCAGTGCCTTAAGACCCAACATAAACCCTAGCACAGATACGCAGTATTTT | CASSALRPNINPSTDTQYF
TRBJ1-4 | - | TRBV19 | - | TGTAGGGCAGCTCCAACTAATGAAAAACTGTTTTTT | CRAAPTNEKLFF
TRBJ1-1 | - | TRBV28 | TRBD1 | TGTGCCAGCAATGCAGGGGGAACTGAAGCTTTCTTT | CASNAGGTEAFF
TRBJ1-5 | - | TRBV6-6 | - | TGTGCCGTCGGGGAGCAGGTAATCGGTCAGCCCCAGCATTTT | CAVGEQVIGQPQHF
TRBJ2-3 | - | TRBV6-1 | - | TGTGCCAGCAGTGAACACAGGACTAGCACAGATACGCAGTATTTT | CASSEHRTSTDTQYF
TRBJ2-2 | - | TRBV30 | - | TGTGCCTGGAGTGGAGTTAGAAGGGTCGGGGAGCTGTTTTTT | CAWSGVRRVGELFF
TRBJ2-7 | - | TRBV11-3 | - | TGTGCCAGCAGCTTAGATGAGGGCGAGCAGTACTTC | CASSLDEGEQYF
TRBJ2-1 | - | TRBV5-1 | TRBD2 | TGCGCCAGCAGCTTGTCGCTAGCGGGAGATGGGAATGAGCAGTTCTTC | CASSLSLAGDGNEQFF
TRBJ2-7 | - | TRBV7-2 | - | TGTGCCAGCAGACACGGGGTGGGTATCGGCGAGCAGTACTTC | CASRHGVGIGEQYF
TRBJ1-5 | - | TRBV27 | - | TGTGCCAGCAGTTTAGTTCATCCGGGGAACCCTTCGTCGTCTAATCAGCCCCAGCATTTT | CASSLVHPGNPSSSNQPQHF
TRBJ1-1 | few | TRBV6-5 | - | TGTGCCAGCAGTTACGTGAAGAGCACTGAAGCTTTCTTT | CASSYVKSTEAFF
TRBJ2-5 | - | TRBV6-1 | - | TGTGCCAGCAGTGCCCAGGGGGGCGGTGGAGAGACCCAGTACTTC | CASSAQGGGGETQYF
TRBJ2-7 | - | TRBV30 | - | TGTGCCTGGAGTGTACGTAGGGGCGAGCAGTACTTC | CAWSVRRGEQYF
TRBJ2-1 | - | TRBV6-6 | - | TGTGCCAGCAGTTCGCTAAACGGGCCCAGCAGCAATGAGCAGTTCTTC | CASSSLNGPSSNEQFF
TRBJ2-2 | few | TRBV7-2 | - | TGTGCCAGCAGCTTAGGTGGGGCCGGGGAGCTGTTTTTT | CASSLGGAGELFF
TRBJ1-5 | few | TRBV19 | - | TGTGCCAGCCACTCGAGGGGCTCAAGCAATCAGCCCCAGCATTTT | CASHSRGSSNQPQHF
TRBJ2-2 | - | TRBV19 | - | TGTGCCAGTAGTATCATAGGGACCGGGGAGCTGTTTTTT | CASSIIGTGELFF
TRBJ2-2 | - | TRBV29-1 | - | TGCAGCGTTGACACAGCTATGACCGGGGAGCTGTTTTTT | CSVDTAMTGELFF
TRBJ2-6 | - | TRBV18 | TRBD1 | TGTGCCAGCTCACCTGGACAGGGAAACTCTGGGGCCAACGTCCTGACTTTC | CASSPGQGNSGANVLTF
TRBJ2-7 | - | TRBV7-2 | - | TGTGCCAGCAGCTACTCGGGACGGGACTACGAGCAGTACTTC | CASSYSGRDYEQYF
TRBJ1-5 | few | TRBV30 | TRBD1 | TGTGCCTGGAGCGGGACAGGAGGGGAGCCCCAGCATTTT | CAWSGTGGEPQHF
TRBJ2-3 | - | TRBV7-2 | TRBD1 | TGTGCCAGCAGCCCCTGGACAGGGGGCGCAGATACGCAGTATTTT | CASSPWTGGADTQYF
TRBJ2-5 | - | TRBV30 | TRBD2 | TGTGCCTGGAGTCCGGTAGCGGGAGAGGAGACCCAGTACTTC | CAWSPVAGEETQYF
TRBJ2-1 | - | TRBV18 | - | TGTGCCAGCTCACCCCGGGGGTACTCCTACAATGAGCAGTTCTTC | CASSPRGYSYNEQFF